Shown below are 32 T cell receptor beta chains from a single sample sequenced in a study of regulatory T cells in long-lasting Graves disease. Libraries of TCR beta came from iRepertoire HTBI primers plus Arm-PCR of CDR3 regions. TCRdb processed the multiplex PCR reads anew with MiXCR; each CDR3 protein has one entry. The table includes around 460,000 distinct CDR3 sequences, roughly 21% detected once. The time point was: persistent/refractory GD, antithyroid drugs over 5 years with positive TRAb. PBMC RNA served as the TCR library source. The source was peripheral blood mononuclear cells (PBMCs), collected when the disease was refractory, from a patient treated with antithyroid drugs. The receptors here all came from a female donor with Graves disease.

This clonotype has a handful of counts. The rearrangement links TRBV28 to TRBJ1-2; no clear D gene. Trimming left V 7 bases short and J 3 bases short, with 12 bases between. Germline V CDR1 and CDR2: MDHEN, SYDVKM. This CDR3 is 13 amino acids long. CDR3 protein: CASKWPEDYGYTF. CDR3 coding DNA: TGTGCCAGCAAGTGGCCCGAGGACTATGGCTACACCTTC.

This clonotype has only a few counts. In DNA form, the CDR3 reads TGTGCCAGCAGCTTTCTGGGAAACACCGGGGAGCTGTTTTTT. Translated: CASSFLGNTGELFF. J is TRBJ2-2 and V is TRBV7-8; D unresolved. The CDR3 loop spans 14 amino acids. The V gene's germline CDR1 is SGHVS and CDR2 FQNEAQ. Trimming took off 3 bases at V and 2 bases at J, with 7 bases between the two ends.

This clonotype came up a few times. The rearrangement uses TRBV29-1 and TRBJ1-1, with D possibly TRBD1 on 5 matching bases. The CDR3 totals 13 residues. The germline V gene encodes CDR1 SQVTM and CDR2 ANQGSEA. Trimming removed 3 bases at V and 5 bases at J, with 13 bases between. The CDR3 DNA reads TGCAGCGTTGATACCCAGGGAGGGACTGAAGCTTTCTTT. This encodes CSVDTQGGTEAFF.

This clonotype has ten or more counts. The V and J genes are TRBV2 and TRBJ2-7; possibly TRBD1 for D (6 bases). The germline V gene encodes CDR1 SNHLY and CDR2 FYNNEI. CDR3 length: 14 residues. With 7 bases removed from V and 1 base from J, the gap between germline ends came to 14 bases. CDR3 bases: TGTGCCAGCAAAGAGGGGACATCTTCCTACGAGCAGTACTTC. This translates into CASKEGTSSYEQYF.

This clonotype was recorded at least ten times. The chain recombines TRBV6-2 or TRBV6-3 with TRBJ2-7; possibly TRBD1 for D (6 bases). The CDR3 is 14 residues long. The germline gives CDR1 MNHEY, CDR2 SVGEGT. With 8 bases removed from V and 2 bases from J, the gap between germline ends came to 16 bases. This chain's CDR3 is CASLVPGETYEQYF. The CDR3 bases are TGTGCCAGCCTAGTCCCAGGGGAGACCTACGAGCAGTACTTC.

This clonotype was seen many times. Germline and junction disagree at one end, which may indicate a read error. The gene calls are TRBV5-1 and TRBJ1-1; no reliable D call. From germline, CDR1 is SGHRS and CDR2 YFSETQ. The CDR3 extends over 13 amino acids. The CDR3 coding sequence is TGTGCCAGCAGCTTTAGGGAGGGCACTGAAGCTTTCTTT. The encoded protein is CASSFREGTEAFF. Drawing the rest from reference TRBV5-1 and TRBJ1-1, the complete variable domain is KAGVTQTPRYLIKTRGQQVTLSCSPISGHRSVSWYQQTPGQGLQFLFEYFSETQRNKGNFPGRFSGRQFSNSRSEMNVSTLELGDSALYLCASSFREGTEAFFGQGTRLTVV.

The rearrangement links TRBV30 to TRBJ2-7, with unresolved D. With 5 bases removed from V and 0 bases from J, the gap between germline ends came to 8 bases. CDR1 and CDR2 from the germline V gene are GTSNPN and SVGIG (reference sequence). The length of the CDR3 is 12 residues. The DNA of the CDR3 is TGTGCCTGGGGGCGTTACTCCTACGAGCAGTACTTC. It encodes CAWGRYSYEQYF.

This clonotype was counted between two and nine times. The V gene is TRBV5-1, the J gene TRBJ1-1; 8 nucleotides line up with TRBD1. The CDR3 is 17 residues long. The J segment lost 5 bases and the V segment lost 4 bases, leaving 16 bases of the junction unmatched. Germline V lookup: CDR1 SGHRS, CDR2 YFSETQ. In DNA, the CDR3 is TGCGCCAGCAGCGCGACAGGGGCGAGGTCCCTTGTTACTGAAGCTTTCTTT. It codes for CASSATGARSLVTEAFF.

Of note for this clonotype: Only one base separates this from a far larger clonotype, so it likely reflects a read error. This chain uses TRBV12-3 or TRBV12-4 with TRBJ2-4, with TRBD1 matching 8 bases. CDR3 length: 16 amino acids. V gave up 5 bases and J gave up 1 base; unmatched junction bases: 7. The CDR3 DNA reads TGTGCCAGCAGTCCGACAGGGGACACGGCCAAAAACATTCAGTACTTC. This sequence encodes CASSPTGDTAKNIQYF.

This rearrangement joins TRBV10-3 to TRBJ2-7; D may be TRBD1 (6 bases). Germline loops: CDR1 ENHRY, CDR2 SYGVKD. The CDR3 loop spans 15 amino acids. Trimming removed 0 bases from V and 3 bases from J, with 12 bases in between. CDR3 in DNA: TGTGCCATCAGTGAGTCCCCAGCAGGGGTCTACGAGCAGTACTTC. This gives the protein CAISESPAGVYEQYF.

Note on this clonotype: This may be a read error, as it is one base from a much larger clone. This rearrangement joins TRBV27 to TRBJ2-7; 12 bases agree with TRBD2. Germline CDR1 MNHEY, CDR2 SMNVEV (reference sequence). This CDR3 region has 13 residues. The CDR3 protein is CVSRASGRGEQYF. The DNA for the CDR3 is TGTGTCAGCAGGGCTAGCGGGAGGGGCGAGCAGTACTTC.

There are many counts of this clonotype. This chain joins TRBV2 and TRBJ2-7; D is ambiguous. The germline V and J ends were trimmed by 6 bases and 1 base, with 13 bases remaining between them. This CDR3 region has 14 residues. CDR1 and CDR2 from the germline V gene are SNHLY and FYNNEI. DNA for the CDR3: TGTGCCAGCAGATCTGTCGGAATATCCTACGAGCAGTACTTC. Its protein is CASRSVGISYEQYF. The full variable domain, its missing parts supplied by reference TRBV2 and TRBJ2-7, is EPEVTQTPSHQVTQMGQEVILRCVPISNHLYFYWYRQILGQKVEFLVSFYNNEISEKSEIFDDQFSVERPDGSNFTLKIRSTKLEDSAMYFCASRSVGISYEQYFGPGTRLTVT.

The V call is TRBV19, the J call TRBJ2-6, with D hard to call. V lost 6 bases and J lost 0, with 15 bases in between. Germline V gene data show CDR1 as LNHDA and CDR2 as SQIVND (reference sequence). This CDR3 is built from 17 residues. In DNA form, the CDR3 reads TGTGCCAGTAGCCCCAGAATTTCCAGCTCTGGGGCCAACGTCCTGACTTTC. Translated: CASSPRISSSGANVLTF.

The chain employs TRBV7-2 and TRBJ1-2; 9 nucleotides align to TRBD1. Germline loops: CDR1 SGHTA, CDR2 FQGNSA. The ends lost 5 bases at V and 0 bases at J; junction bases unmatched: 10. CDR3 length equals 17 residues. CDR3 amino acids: CASSPGTGISANYGYTF. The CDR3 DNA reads TGTGCCAGCAGCCCCGGGACAGGGATATCGGCTAACTATGGCTACACCTTC.

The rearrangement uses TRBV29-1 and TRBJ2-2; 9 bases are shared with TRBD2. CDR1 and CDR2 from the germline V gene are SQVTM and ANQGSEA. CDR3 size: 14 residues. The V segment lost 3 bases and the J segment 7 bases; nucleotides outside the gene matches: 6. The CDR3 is CSVDRGRADGELFF. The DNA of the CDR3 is TGCAGCGTTGATCGCGGGAGGGCAGACGGGGAGCTGTTTTTT.

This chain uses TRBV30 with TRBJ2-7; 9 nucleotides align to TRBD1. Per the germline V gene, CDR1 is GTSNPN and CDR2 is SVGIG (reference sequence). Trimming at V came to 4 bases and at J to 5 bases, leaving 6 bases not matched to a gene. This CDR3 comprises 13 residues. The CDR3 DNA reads TGTGCCTGGAAAATGACAGGGGGTAACGAGCAGTACTTC. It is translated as CAWKMTGGNEQYF.

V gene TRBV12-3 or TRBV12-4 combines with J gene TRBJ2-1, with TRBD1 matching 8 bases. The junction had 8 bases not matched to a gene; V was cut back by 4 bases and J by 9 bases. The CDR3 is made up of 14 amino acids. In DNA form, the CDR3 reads TGTGCCAGCAGTTGGGGTCAGGGGGCAGGTGAGCAGTTCTTC. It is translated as CASSWGQGAGEQFF.

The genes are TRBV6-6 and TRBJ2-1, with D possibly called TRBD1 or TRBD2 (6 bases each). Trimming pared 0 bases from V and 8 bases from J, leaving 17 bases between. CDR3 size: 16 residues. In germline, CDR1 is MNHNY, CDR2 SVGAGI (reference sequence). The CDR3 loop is CASSYSRGTESDEQFF. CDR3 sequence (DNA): TGTGCCAGCAGTTACTCGAGGGGGACTGAGTCGGATGAGCAGTTCTTC.

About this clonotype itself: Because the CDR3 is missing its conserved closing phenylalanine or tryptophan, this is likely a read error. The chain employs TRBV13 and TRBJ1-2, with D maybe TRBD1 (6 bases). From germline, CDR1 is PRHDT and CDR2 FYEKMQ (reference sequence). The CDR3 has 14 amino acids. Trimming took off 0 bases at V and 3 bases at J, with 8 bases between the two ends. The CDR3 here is CASSLGQGDYGYTL. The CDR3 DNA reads TGTGCCAGCAGCTTAGGACAGGGCGACTATGGCTACACCCTC.

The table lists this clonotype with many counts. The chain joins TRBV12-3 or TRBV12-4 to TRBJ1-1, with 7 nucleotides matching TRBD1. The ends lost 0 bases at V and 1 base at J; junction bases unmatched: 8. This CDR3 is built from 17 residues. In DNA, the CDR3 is TGTGCCAGCAGTTTAGCGCTTTCGGGACAGTGGAACACTGAAGCTTTCTTT. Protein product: CASSLALSGQWNTEAFF.

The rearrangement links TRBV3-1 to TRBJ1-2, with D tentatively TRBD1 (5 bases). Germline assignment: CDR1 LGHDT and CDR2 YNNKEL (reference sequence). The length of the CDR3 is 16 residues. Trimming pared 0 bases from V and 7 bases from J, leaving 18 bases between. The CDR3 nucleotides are TGTGCCAGCAGCCAAGATGGGGCAGCATCGGTGGGTGGCTACACCTTC. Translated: CASSQDGAASVGGYTF.

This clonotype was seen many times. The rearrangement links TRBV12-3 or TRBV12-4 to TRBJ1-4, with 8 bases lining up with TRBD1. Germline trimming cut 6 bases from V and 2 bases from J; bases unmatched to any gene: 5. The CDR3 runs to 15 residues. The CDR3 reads CASSFQGATNEKLFF. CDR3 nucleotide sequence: TGTGCCAGCAGCTTTCAGGGGGCCACTAATGAAAAACTGTTTTTT.

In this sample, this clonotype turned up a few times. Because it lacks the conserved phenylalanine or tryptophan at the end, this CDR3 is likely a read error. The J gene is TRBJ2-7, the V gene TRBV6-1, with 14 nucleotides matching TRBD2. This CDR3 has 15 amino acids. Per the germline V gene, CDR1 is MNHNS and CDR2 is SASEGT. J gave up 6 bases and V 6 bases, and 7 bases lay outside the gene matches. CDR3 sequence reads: CASRGTSGSRSEQYS. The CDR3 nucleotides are TGTGCCAGCAGAGGGACTAGCGGGAGTCGTAGCGAGCAGTACTCC.

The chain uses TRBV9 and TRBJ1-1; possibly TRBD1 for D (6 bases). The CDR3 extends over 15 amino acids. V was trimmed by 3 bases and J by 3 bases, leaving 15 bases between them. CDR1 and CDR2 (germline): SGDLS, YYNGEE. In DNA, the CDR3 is TGTGCCAGCAGCGCCGACCCAGGGGCCGACACTGAAGCTTTCTTT. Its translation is CASSADPGADTEAFF.

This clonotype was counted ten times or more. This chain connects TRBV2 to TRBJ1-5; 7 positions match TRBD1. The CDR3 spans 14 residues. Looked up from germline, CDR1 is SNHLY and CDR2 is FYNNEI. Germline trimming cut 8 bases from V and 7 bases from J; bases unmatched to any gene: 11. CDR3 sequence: CASSDRLREQPQHF. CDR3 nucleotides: TGTGCCAGCTCGGACAGGTTAAGGGAACAGCCCCAGCATTTT.

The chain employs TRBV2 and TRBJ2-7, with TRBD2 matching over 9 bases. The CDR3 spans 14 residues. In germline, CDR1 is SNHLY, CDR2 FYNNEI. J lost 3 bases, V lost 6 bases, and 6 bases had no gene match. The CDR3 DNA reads TGTGCCAGCAGGGTGACTAGCGGCCTCTACGAGCAGTACTTC. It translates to CASRVTSGLYEQYF.

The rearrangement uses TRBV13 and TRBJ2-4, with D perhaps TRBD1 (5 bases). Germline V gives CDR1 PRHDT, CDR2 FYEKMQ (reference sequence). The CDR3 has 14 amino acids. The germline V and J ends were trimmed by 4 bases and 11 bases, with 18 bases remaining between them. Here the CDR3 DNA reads TGTGCCAGCAGCTCCTTGACAGACTCAAAGGTTCAGTACTTC. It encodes CASSSLTDSKVQYF.

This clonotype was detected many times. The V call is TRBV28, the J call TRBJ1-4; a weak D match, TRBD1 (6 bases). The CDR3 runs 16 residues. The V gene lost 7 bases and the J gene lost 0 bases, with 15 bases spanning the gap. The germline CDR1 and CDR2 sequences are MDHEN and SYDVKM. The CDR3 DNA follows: TGTGCCAGCAAGTATAGGGGGACATCAACTAATGAAAAACTGTTTTTT. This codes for CASKYRGTSTNEKLFF.

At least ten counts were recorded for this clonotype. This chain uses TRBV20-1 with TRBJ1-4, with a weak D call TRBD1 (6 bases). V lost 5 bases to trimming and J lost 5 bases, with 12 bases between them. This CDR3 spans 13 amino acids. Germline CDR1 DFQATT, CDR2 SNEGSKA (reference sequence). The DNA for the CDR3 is TGCAGTGCTCCCGGACAGAACAATGAAAAACTGTTTTTT. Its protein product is CSAPGQNNEKLFF.

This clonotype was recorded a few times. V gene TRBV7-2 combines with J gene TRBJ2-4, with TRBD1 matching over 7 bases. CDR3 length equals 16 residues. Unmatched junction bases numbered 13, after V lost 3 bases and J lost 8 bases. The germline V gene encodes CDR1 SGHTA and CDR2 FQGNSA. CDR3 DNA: TGTGCCAGCAGCTTTATAACAGGGGCTCCTTTGGACATTCAGTACTTC. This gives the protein CASSFITGAPLDIQYF.

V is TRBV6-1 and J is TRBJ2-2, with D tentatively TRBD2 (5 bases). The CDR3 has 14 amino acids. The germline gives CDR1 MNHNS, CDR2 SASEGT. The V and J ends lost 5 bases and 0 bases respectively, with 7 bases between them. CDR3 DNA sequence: TGTGCCAGCAGTACACTAGCGAACACCGGGGAGCTGTTTTTT. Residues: CASSTLANTGELFF.

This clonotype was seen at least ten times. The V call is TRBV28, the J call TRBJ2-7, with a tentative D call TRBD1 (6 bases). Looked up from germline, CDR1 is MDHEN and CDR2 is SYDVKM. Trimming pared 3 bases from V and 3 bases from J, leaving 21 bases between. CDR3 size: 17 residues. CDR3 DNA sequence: TGTGCCAGCAGTTTTCGGCCGGGCTCCAAAGGGGGCTACGAGCAGTACTTC. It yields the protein CASSFRPGSKGGYEQYF.